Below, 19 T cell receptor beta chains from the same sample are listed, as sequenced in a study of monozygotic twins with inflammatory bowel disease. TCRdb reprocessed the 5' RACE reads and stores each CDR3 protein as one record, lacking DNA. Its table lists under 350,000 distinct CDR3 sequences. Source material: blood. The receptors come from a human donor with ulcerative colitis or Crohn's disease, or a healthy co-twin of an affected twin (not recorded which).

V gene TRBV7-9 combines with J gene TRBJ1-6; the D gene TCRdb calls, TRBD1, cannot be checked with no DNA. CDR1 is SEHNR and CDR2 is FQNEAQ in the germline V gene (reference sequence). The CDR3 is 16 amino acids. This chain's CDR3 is CASTNISRGPNSPLHF.

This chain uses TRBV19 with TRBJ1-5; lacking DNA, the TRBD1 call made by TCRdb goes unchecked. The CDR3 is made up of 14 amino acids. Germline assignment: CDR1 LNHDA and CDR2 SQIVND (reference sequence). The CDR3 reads CASSPGQGNQPQHF.

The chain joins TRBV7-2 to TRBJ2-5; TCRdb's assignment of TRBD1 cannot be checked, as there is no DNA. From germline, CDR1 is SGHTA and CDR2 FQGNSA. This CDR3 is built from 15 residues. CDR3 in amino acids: CASGLGRINQETQYF.

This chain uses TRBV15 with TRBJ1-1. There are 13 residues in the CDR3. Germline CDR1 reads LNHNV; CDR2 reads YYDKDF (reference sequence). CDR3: CATSRVDNTEAFF.

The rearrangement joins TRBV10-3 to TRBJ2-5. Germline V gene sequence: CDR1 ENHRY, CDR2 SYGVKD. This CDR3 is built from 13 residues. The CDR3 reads CAIRGGDQETQYF.

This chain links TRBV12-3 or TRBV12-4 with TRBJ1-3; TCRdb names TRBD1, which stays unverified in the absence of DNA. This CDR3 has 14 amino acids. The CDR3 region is CASSFGGLGNTIYF.

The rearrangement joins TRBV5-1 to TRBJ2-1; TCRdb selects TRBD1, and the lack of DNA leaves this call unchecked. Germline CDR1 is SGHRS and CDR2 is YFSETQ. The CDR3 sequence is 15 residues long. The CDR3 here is CASNIGNGGGNEQFF.

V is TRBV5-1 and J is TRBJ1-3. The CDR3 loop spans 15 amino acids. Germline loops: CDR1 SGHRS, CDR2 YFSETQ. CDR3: CASSLGALSGNTIYF.

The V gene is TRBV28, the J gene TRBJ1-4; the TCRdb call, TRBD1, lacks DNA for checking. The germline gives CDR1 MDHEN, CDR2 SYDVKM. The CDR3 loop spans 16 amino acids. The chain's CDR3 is CASSAWGDRVNEKLFF. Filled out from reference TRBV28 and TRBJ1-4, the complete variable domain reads DVKVTQSSRYLVKRTGEKVFLECVQDMDHENMFWYRQDPGLGLRLIYFSYDVKMKEKGDIPEGYSVSREKKERFSLILESASTNQTSMYLCASSAWGDRVNEKLFFGSGTQLSVL.

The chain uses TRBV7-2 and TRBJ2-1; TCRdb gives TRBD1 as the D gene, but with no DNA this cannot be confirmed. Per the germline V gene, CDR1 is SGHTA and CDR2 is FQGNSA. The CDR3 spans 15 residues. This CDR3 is CASSLQPPGRDEQFF.

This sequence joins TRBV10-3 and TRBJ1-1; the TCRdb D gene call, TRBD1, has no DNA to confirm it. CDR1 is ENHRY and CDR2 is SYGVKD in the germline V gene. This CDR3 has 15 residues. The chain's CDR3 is CAITGLGDTLDGAFF.

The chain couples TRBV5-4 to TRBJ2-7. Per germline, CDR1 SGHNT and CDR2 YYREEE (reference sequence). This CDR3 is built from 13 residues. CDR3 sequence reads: CASSLDRIYEQYF. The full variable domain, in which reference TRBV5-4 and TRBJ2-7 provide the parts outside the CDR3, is ETGVTQSPTHLIKTRGQQVTLRCSSQSGHNTVSWYQQALGQGPQFIFQYYREEENGRGNFPPRFSGLQFPNYSSELNVNALELDDSALYLCASSLDRIYEQYFGPGTRLTVT.

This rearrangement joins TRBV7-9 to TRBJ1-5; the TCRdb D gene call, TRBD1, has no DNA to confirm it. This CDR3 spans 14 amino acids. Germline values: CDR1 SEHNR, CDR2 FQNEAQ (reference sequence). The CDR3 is CASSLTGGTQPQHF.

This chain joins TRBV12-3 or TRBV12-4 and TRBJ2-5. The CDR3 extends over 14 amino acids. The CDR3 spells CASSLQAKKETQYF.

The CDR3 region is CASDTTDDSNQPQHF. The J gene is TRBJ1-5, the V gene TRBV6-1. The CDR3 loop spans 15 amino acids. In germline, CDR1 is MNHNS, CDR2 SASEGT.

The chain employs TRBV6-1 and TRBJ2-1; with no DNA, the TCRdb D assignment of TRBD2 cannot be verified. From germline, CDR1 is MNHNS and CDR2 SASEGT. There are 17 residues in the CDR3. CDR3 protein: CASRKPGLADAYNEQFF.

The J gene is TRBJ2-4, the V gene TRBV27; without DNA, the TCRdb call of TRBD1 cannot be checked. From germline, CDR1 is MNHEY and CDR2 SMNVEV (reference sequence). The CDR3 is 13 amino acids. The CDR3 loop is CASSWGRGNIQYF.

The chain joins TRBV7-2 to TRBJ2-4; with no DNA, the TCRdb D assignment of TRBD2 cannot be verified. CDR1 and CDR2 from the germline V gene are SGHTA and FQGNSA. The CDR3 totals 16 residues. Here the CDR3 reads CASSPSGRAAKNIQYF.

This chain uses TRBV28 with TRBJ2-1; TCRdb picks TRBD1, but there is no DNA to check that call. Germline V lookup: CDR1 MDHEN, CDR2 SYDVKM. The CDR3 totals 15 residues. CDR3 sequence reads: CASSLSGTPLLEQFF.